This TCR beta chain emerged from a study of blood T cell repertoires in COVID-19. The overall study: Samples representing acute and convalescent COVID-19 were sourced from the United States, Italy and Spain. PBMCs, B-cell-depleted T cells, or T cells provided the cDNA or gDNA that made up the material.

The protocol was immunoSEQ multiplex PCR, while the TCRdb copy is restricted to in-frame clones and leaves out a portion. The sample consists of fewer than 200,000 clones, around 83% of them appearing once. Unmatched junction bases numbered 6, after V lost 1 base and J lost 6 bases. Germline CDR1 reads SGHKS; CDR2 reads YYEKEE (reference sequence). The CDR3 has 14 amino acids. V is TRBV5-5 and J is TRBJ2-7; 8 bases line up with TRBD1. Sequenced: peripheral blood. The TCR sequence derives from a man aged 40-50 years with acute or convalescent COVID-19. In nucleotides, the CDR3 is TGTGCCAGCAGCTTGTCCCGGGACAGGTTCGAGCAGTACTTC. Protein: CASSLSRDRFEQYF.